The 2 T cell receptor beta chains below were found in one sample sequenced in a study of regulatory T cells in long-lasting Graves disease. Investigators prepared the TCR beta libraries by applying iRepertoire HTBI primers and Arm-PCR of CDR3 regions. From the multiplex PCR reads, TCRdb called clonotypes with MiXCR, one entry per CDR3 protein. The table lists more than 300,000 distinct CDR3 sequences, 15% to 17% of them singletons. The time point here: newly diagnosed GD, antithyroid drugs for less than 3 months. Scientists built the TCR library using RNA that was extracted from PBMCs. Here the sequenced sample was peripheral blood mononuclear cells (PBMCs), taken at new diagnosis, from a patient treated with antithyroid drugs. The source of these receptors is a female donor with Graves disease.

This rearrangement joins TRBV27 to TRBJ1-1; 9 bases agree with TRBD1. V shed 8 bases, J shed 4 bases, and the junction held 5 bases outside the gene matches. Germline CDR1 is MNHEY and CDR2 is SMNVEV (reference sequence). CDR3 length: 13 residues. The CDR3 DNA reads as TGTGCCAGCGGAACAGGGGGCATCACTGAAGCTTTCTTT. Protein product: CASGTGGITEAFF.

This chain links TRBV7-9 with TRBJ1-1; a weak D match, TRBD1 (5 bases). With 0 bases removed from V and 1 base from J, the gap between germline ends came to 9 bases. Looked up from germline, CDR1 is SEHNR and CDR2 is FQNEAQ (reference sequence). CDR3 length equals 15 residues. This chain's CDR3 is CASSLAGGPNTEAFF. In nucleotides, the CDR3 is TGTGCCAGCAGCTTAGCTGGGGGACCGAACACTGAAGCTTTCTTT.